This T cell receptor (beta chain) was captured by sequencing in a study of CD8+CD57+ T cells in acquired aplastic anemia. Study summary: Each DNA sample taken from sorted CD4+ and CD8+ cells came to approximately 3 ug on average.

Genomic DNA provided the template from which TCR beta VDJ and CDR3 profiles were obtained. TCRdb re-called the reads with MiXCR, one entry per CDR3 protein. The sample yields roughly 220,000 distinct CDR3 sequences, roughly two thirds seen once. The germline V and J ends were trimmed by 5 bases and 5 bases, with 15 bases remaining between them. Germline values: CDR1 SGHTA, CDR2 FQGTGA. The CDR3 has 14 residues. Those patients picked for sequencing had displayed CD8+CD57+ cell expansion on flow cytometry. Patients uniformly had severe acquired aplastic anemia. Remarks on this clonotype: The antigen is not known.

Findings and caveats of the study: CD8+ Simpson's diversity showed no significant patient-control difference. Approximately 29 was the count of CD8+ CDR3 sequences that patients shared with controls.

The sequenced sample consisted of sorted CD4+, CD8+, or CD8+CD57+ T cells (not recorded which) from PBMCs. The sequence was obtained from a human donor with aplastic anemia. The V and J genes are TRBV7-3 and TRBJ1-2; the D is unclear. Here the CDR3 DNA reads TGTGCCAGCAGCCCTCTACAAGCTGGGTATGGCTACACCTTC. Its translation: CASSPLQAGYGYTF.